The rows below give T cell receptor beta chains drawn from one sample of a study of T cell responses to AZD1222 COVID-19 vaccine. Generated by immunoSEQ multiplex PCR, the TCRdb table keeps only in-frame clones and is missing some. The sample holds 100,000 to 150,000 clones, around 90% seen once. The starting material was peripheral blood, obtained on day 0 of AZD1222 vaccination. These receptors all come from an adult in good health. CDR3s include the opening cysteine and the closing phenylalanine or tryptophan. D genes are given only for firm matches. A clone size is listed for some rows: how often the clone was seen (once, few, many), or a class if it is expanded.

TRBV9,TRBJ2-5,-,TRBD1,CASSVEIGQGTQETQYF,TGTGCCAGCAGCGTAGAAATAGGACAGGGTACGCAAGAGACCCAGTACTTC
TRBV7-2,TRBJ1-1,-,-,CASSLEWTRGAFF,TGTGCCAGCAGCTTAGAGTGGACCAGAGGAGCTTTCTTT
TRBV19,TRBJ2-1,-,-,CASRLGNEQFF,TGTGCCAGTAGACTAGGTAATGAGCAGTTCTTC
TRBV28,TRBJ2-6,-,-,CASSFLAEINVLTF,TGTGCCAGCAGTTTCTTGGCAGAGATAAACGTCCTGACTTTC
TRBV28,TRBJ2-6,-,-,CASSLGRAGANVLTF,TGTGCCAGCAGTTTGGGTAGGGCTGGGGCCAACGTCCTGACTTTC
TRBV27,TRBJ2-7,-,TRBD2,CASRGGGRQSSYEQYF,TGTGCCAGCAGGGGGGGAGGGAGACAGAGCTCCTACGAGCAGTACTTC
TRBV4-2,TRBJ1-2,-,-,CASSQDVRVRGYTF,TGTGCCAGCAGCCAAGACGTCAGGGTTCGAGGCTACACCTTC
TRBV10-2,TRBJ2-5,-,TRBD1,CASSPGQGRETQYF,TGCGCCAGCAGTCCGGGACAGGGGCGAGAGACCCAGTACTTC
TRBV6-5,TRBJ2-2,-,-,CASSPGRTTGELFF,TGTGCCAGCAGCCCCGGCCGGACCACCGGGGAGCTGTTTTTT
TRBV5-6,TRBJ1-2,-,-,CASSFPRLLDYGYTF,TGTGCCAGCAGCTTCCCCAGGCTCCTGGACTATGGCTACACCTTC
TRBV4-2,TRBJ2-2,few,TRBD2,CASSPREASGATGELFF,TGTGCCAGCAGCCCGAGGGAGGCTAGCGGGGCGACCGGGGAGCTGTTTTTT
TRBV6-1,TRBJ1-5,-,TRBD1,CASSAGQGAESNQPQHF,TGTGCCAGCAGTGCAGGTCAGGGGGCTGAGAGCAATCAGCCCCAGCATTTT
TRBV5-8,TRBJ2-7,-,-,CASSPFQGVNYEQYF,TGTGCCAGCAGCCCCTTCCAGGGAGTGAACTACGAGCAGTACTTC
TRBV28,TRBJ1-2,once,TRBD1,CASSFRTGGGYTF,TGTGCCAGCAGTTTTCGTACAGGGGGCGGCTACACCTTC
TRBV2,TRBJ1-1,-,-,CASSSNAGVDAFF,TGTGCCAGCAGCTCTAACGCGGGGGTTGATGCTTTCTTT
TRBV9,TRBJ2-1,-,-,CASSVGSDLTNEQFF,TGTGCCAGCAGCGTAGGTAGCGACCTTACAAATGAGCAGTTCTTC
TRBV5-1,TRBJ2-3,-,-,CASSPTGTWDTDTQYF,TGCGCCAGCAGCCCAACCGGGACCTGGGACACAGATACGCAGTATTTT
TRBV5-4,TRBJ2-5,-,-,CASSFGLETQYF,TGTGCCAGCAGCTTTGGATTAGAGACCCAGTACTTC
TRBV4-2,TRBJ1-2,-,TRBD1,CASSQVRYSLTGNGYTF,TGTGCCAGCAGCCAAGTACGATACTCGTTGACAGGGAATGGCTACACCTTC
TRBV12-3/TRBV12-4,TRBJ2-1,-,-,CASSFSKLYEQFF,TGTGCCAGCAGTTTCTCCAAGCTCTATGAGCAGTTCTTC
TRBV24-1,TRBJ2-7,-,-,CATSDLGWEQYF,TGTGCCACCAGTGATCTGGGCTGGGAGCAGTACTTC
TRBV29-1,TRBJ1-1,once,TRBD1,CSAQGAENTEAFF,TGCAGCGCACAGGGGGCGGAGAACACTGAAGCTTTCTTT
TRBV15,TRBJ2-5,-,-,CATSRDPTTQYF,TGTGCCACCAGCAGAGATCCGACAACCCAGTACTTC
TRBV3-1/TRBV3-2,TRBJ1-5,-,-,CASSQGYSNQPQHF,TGTGCCAGCAGCCAAGGGTATAGCAATCAGCCCCAGCATTTT